Detailed here is one TCR beta chain. It lacks a known antigen. The sample holds no much larger clone one base away, and base qualities are not on file. Trimming costs V 3 bases and J 2 bases, and their ends lie 8 bases apart. The CDR3 spans 12 residues, from the cysteine through the phenylalanine. Here the CDR3 DNA is all that survives: 36 bases in frame from base 1. CDR1 and CDR2 (DFQATT, SNEGSKA) derive from the germline V gene (reference sequence). TCRbeta CDR3 regions were amplified from genomic DNA by means of the immunoSEQ Assay, a bias-controlled multiplex PCR. In the paper's pipeline: Nucleated cell counts per sample were estimated from amplification of reference gene primers within the assay. To quantify the absolute abundance of each unique TCRbeta CDR3 rearrangement, sequence reads were collapsed and filtered. Productive Simpson clonality was computed per sample as the square root of Simpson's diversity index over productive rearrangements. TCRdb's version of the immuneACCESS table is confined to in-frame rearrangements and falls short of the full clone set. An unresolved V gene accounts for under half of the shortfall where checked; the remainder is of unknown origin. The V and J calls and the clone size are those of that table, but D and trimming were determined from the DNA. Across this sample there are roughly 280,000 clones, with approximately 86% seen only once. Of the sample, 8.5% to 9% falls within the top ten clones.

Each collaborating institution followed its own protocols to collect whole blood in K2EDTA tubes. For TCRbeta analysis, collaborators shipped samples as frozen whole blood, isolated PBMCs, or DNA extracted from either of those sample types. The record originates from a study of blood T cell repertoires in COVID-19 (dated by TCRdb to 2018 to 2021). As for the study more broadly: The collaborator samples originated in the United States, Italy and Spain and spanned the acute and convalescent phases of COVID-19. The material from the prospective study consisted of cDNA or gDNA derived from T cells, B-cell-depleted T cells, or PBMCs. The dataset comprised deeply sampled blood TCRbeta repertoires from subjects exposed to, actively infected with, or recovered from COVID-19. The repertoires were made available in a free public database intended to serve as a resource for research on the immune response to SARS-CoV-2. Samples were obtained from the ongoing ImmuneRACE study (first 160 participants) and from roughly 1,300 subjects provided by 6 global collaborators. The sample metadata nearly always contained a de-identified subject ID, COVID-19 status, age in years and sex. Where available, HLA class I and class II types were taken from metadata supplied by the sample provider and were not determined by assay-based typing. Study-wide conclusions, independent of this receptor: How much clinical and demographic metadata was included differed by source and by participant, and the metadata was provided uncurated.

The chain was built from TRBV20-1 and TRBJ2-7; the best D guess is TRBD2, with 5 bases matching. The clonotype was recovered from a man aged 35 to 55 with active or convalescent COVID-19. Sample: peripheral blood. The DNA reads as follows: TGCAGTGCTAGTCTCGGGGCCTACGAGCAGTACTTC. It encodes CSASLGAYEQYF.